The sequence of this TCR beta chain was determined in a study of blood T cells in healthy people across ages. Trimming cost V 8 bases and J 0 bases, with 7 bases left between them. The CDR3 totals 12 residues. Germline lookup yields CDR1 SEHNR and CDR2 FQNEAQ (reference sequence). Combining a sample-barcoded 5' primer with a J-beta primer mix, a second PCR ran for about 6 to 12 cycles. Researchers report that a template-switch adaptor with 12 random nucleotides tagged each cDNA molecule. Any given sample supplied a minimum of 2.5 million CDR3-containing paired-end reads. A single record per CDR3 protein comes from TCRdb applying MiXCR to the 5' RACE reads. The sample lists fewer than 1,200,000 distinct CDR3 sequences; almost 25% were seen once. These data were likewise used in another study, on T cells of mothers and their children. That paper notes: Addition of sample barcodes and 2-4 random nucleotides occurred through the M1S primer of the second PCR. Sequencing revealed no T cell clones that were persistent and microchimeric.

Source material: blood. V usage is TRBV7-9 and J usage is TRBJ1-1; D gene ambiguous. This sequence was found in a girl between 2 and 10 years old in good health. The CDR3 reads CASRPLNTEAFF. DNA for the CDR3: TGTGCCAGCCGGCCCTTGAACACTGAAGCTTTCTTT.